A selection of T cell receptor beta chains follows, all from one sample in a study of memory CD4+ T cells and cytomegalovirus serostatus. Profiled with immunoSEQ multiplex PCR; TCRdb holds only in-frame clones, not every one. The data hold under 80,000 clones, with roughly 80% observed a single time. Sequencing was carried out using memory CD4+ T cells from blood. The receptors were sampled from an adult in good health and CMV-seronegative. Both conserved end residues are part of each CDR3. A D gene is named only where the DNA matches it firmly. Not every row has a clone size; where given, it reads once, few, many or a size class.

NA	NA	TRBJ2-6	TRBV28	CASSFSGTGANVLTF	TGTGCCAGCAGTTTTTCGGGGACAGGGGCCAACGTCCTGACTTTC
NA	NA	TRBJ1-5	TRBV28	CASSPYSVVQPQHF	TGTGCCAGCAGTCCTTACAGCGTTGTCCAGCCCCAGCATTTT
NA	NA	TRBJ2-7	TRBV5-1	CASSLGAYEQYF	TGCGCCAGCAGCTTGGGCGCCTACGAGCAGTACTTC
few	NA	TRBJ1-1	TRBV21-1	CASSNGAGKAFF	TGTGCCAGCAGCAACGGGGCCGGGAAAGCTTTCTTT
NA	NA	TRBJ2-2	TRBV7-9	CASSLKPTGELFF	TGTGCCAGCAGCTTAAAACCCACCGGGGAGCTGTTTTTT
few	NA	TRBJ2-3	TRBV9	CASSPTGWTDTQYF	TGTGCCAGCAGCCCGACAGGCTGGACAGATACGCAGTATTTT
NA	NA	TRBJ1-1	TRBV30	CASLLSTEAFF	TGTGCCTCCTTACTTAGCACTGAAGCTTTCTTT
few	NA	TRBJ1-5	TRBV15	CATSRAKVKLNQPQHF	TGTGCCACCAGCAGAGCGAAGGTTAAGCTCAATCAGCCCCAGCATTTT
NA	TRBD2	TRBJ2-1	TRBV19	CASSIVGLAGVLYNEQFF	TGTGCCAGTAGTATAGTGGGGCTAGCGGGGGTCCTCTACAATGAGCAGTTCTTC
NA	NA	TRBJ2-6	TRBV30	CAWSRASGANVLTF	TGTGCCTGGAGTCGGGCCTCTGGGGCCAACGTCCTGACTTTC
NA	NA	TRBJ2-5	TRBV11-2	CASSGMIQETQYF	TGTGCCAGCAGCGGGATGATCCAAGAGACCCAGTACTTC
NA	TRBD2	TRBJ2-7	TRBV2	CASSGGLVFYEQYF	TGTGCCAGCAGTGGAGGACTAGTTTTCTACGAGCAGTACTTC
NA	NA	TRBJ1-1	TRBV15	CATSPRGLPNTEAFF	TGTGCCACCAGCCCCCGGGGGCTCCCGAACACTGAAGCTTTCTTT
once	NA	TRBJ1-1	TRBV29-1	CSVGRGNTEAFF	TGCAGCGTTGGAAGGGGGAACACTGAAGCTTTCTTT
NA	TRBD1	TRBJ1-6	TRBV5-1	CASSLSQGGNSPLHF	TGCGCCAGCAGCTTGTCTCAGGGGGGGAATTCACCCCTCCACTTT
NA	NA	TRBJ2-7	TRBV29-1	CSVGPSGDEQYF	TGCAGCGTTGGCCCTTCAGGGGACGAGCAGTACTTC
NA	TRBD1	TRBJ1-1	TRBV15	CATSSGGTGNTEAFF	TGTGCCACCAGCAGTGGTGGGACAGGGAACACTGAAGCTTTCTTT
NA	NA	TRBJ1-2	TRBV7-2	CASSFGINYGYTF	TGTGCCAGCAGCTTCGGTATTAACTATGGCTACACCTTC
once	NA	TRBJ1-2	TRBV6-5	CASSLGRPNYGYTF	TGTGCCAGCAGTTTGGGACGGCCTAACTATGGCTACACCTTC
NA	NA	TRBJ2-2	TRBV19	CASSKGHSAGELFF	TGTGCCAGTAGTAAGGGACATAGTGCCGGGGAGCTGTTTTTT
NA	TRBD2	TRBJ2-1	TRBV9	CASSPLAGLPPGEQFF	TGTGCCAGCAGCCCCCTTGCGGGACTACCGCCTGGTGAGCAGTTCTTC
NA	NA	TRBJ1-1	TRBV5-6	CASRFGVNTEAFF	TGTGCCAGCAGATTCGGGGTGAACACTGAAGCTTTCTTT
NA	NA	TRBJ1-1	TRBV7-8	CASSLGSFTSEAFF	TGTGCCAGCAGCTTAGGCAGCTTTACTTCTGAAGCTTTCTTT
NA	TRBD2	TRBJ2-5	TRBV10-3	CAISESRGTSGRGETQYF	TGTGCCATCAGTGAGTCGAGGGGAACTAGCGGGAGAGGAGAGACCCAGTACTTC
NA	NA	TRBJ1-1	TRBV5-1	CASSKGEVPGLNTEAFF	TGCGCCAGCAGCAAGGGGGAAGTTCCGGGGTTGAACACTGAAGCTTTCTTT
once	NA	TRBJ1-1	TRBV6-1	CASMLGGVAEAFF	TGTGCCAGCATGTTGGGAGGGGTGGCTGAAGCTTTCTTT
NA	NA	TRBJ1-4	TRBV18	CASSPGFDRAEKLFF	TGTGCCAGCTCACCCGGGTTTGACAGAGCTGAAAAACTGTTTTTT
NA	TRBD2	TRBJ2-2	TRBV28	CASIKRRAREKGNGELFF	TGTGCCAGCATCAAAAGGCGGGCGCGGGAGAAGGGGAACGGGGAGCTGTTTTTT
NA	NA	TRBJ2-3	TRBV5-5	CASSFIPDTQYF	TGTGCCAGCAGCTTCATCCCCGATACGCAGTATTTT
NA	NA	TRBJ1-2	TRBV29-1	CSVVRAPLNYGYTF	TGCAGCGTTGTCAGGGCCCCACTTAACTATGGCTACACCTTC
NA	TRBD2	TRBJ2-5	TRBV9	CASSVASGGSLGQETQYF	TGTGCCAGCAGCGTAGCTAGCGGGGGGTCCTTGGGGCAAGAGACCCAGTACTTC
once	TRBD1	TRBJ2-7	TRBV11-2	CASSSGTGVSEQYF	TGTGCCAGCAGCTCCGGGACAGGGGTCTCCGAGCAGTACTTC
NA	NA	TRBJ2-1	TRBV7-3	CASSLGSNEQFF	TGTGCCAGCAGCTTAGGTAGCAATGAGCAGTTCTTC
NA	NA	TRBJ2-3	TRBV14	CASSQVFGSGRDTQYF	TGTGCCAGCAGCCAAGTATTCGGGAGCGGTAGAGATACGCAGTATTTT
NA	NA	TRBJ1-5	TRBV11-2	CASSLSASNQPQHF	TGTGCCAGCAGCTTATCCGCGAGCAATCAGCCCCAGCATTTT
NA	NA	TRBJ1-4	TRBV18	CASSPYSPGGEKLFF	TGTGCCAGCTCACCCTATTCCCCGGGAGGTGAAAAACTGTTTTTT
NA	NA	TRBJ2-7	TRBV11-2	CASSLAAGITAYEQYF	TGTGCCAGCAGCTTAGCGGCGGGGATAACCGCCTACGAGCAGTACTTC
NA	NA	TRBJ2-1	TRBV19	CASSITGGEQFF	TGTGCCAGTAGTATTACCGGGGGAGAGCAGTTCTTC
NA	NA	TRBJ2-5	TRBV11-2	CASSFKGGGETQYF	TGTGCCAGCAGCTTTAAGGGAGGAGGTGAGACCCAGTACTTC
NA	NA	TRBJ1-2	TRBV10-3	CAISDPSPGGASGYTF	TGTGCCATCAGTGACCCCTCACCGGGGGGCGCCTCTGGCTACACCTTC
NA	TRBD1	TRBJ1-2	TRBV6-5	CASRLGQGFYGYTF	TGTGCCAGCAGGTTGGGACAGGGGTTTTATGGCTACACCTTC
few	NA	TRBJ1-1	TRBV30	CAWDGLTLNTEAFF	TGTGCCTGGGACGGGCTCACCCTAAACACTGAAGCTTTCTTT
NA	NA	TRBJ1-4	TRBV19	CASSTPQWEDEKLFF	TGTGCCAGTAGCACCCCACAGTGGGAGGACGAAAAACTGTTTTTT
NA	NA	TRBJ2-4	TRBV5-1	CASTSFGVDAKNIQYF	TGCGCCAGCACCTCATTCGGGGTTGACGCCAAAAACATTCAGTACTTC
NA	NA	TRBJ1-5	TRBV5-5	CASSPRGGNQPQHF	TGTGCCAGCAGCCCGAGAGGGGGGAATCAGCCCCAGCATTTT
NA	NA	TRBJ2-2	TRBV7-9	CASSRGSGELFF	TGTGCCAGCAGCAGGGGGTCCGGGGAGCTGTTTTTT
NA	NA	TRBJ1-1	TRBV5-1	CASSPDMDSRTEAFF	TGCGCCAGCAGCCCAGACATGGACAGTCGCACTGAAGCTTTCTTT
NA	NA	TRBJ1-1	TRBV21-1	CASSKEGGVNTEAFF	TGTGCCAGCAGCAAAGAAGGGGGGGTAAACACTGAAGCTTTCTTT
NA	TRBD1	TRBJ1-3	TRBV5-6	CASSKKDRGPGNTIYF	TGTGCCAGCAGCAAAAAGGACAGGGGGCCTGGAAACACCATATATTTT
few	NA	TRBJ2-7	TRBV7-3	CASGSGPYEQYF	TGTGCCAGCGGGAGCGGACCCTACGAGCAGTACTTC
NA	NA	TRBJ2-4	TRBV5-5	CASSLAGAGRQNIQYF	TGTGCCAGCAGCTTGGCCGGGGCAGGCCGGCAGAACATTCAGTACTTC
NA	NA	TRBJ2-7	TRBV2	CASSVDPGEFYEQYF	TGTGCCAGCAGTGTAGACCCGGGGGAGTTTTACGAGCAGTACTTC
NA	TRBD1	TRBJ1-2	TRBV19	CASSTAADRANYGYTF	TGTGCCAGTAGTACAGCAGCAGACAGGGCGAACTATGGCTACACCTTC
NA	TRBD2	TRBJ2-2	TRBV29-1	CSVEGGQRERPTGELFF	TGCAGCGTGGAGGGGGGCCAGCGGGAGAGGCCCACCGGGGAGCTGTTTTTT